One TCR beta chain is described in this entry. This sample stems from a study of blood T cell repertoires in COVID-19. The overall study: T cells, B-cell-depleted T cells, or PBMCs provided the cDNA or gDNA that served as material.

Profiled with immunoSEQ multiplex PCR; TCRdb holds only in-frame clones, not every one. The sample consists of roughly 110,000 clones, about 89% of them appearing once. In germline, CDR1 is SGHNT, CDR2 YYREEE (reference sequence). The ends were cut back, 4 bases at V and 5 bases at J, with 9 bases in the middle. The length of the CDR3 is 12 residues. The clonotype was recovered from a man between 35 and 55 years old with active or convalescent COVID-19. Sequencing was done on a sample of peripheral blood. The chain is built from TRBV5-4 and TRBJ2-5; a possible D gene is TRBD2 (6 bases). DNA of the CDR3: TGTGCCAGCAGCCGGGGGAGGGAGACCCAGTACTTC. This sequence encodes CASSRGRETQYF.